Listed below are T cell receptor beta chains from one sample, sequenced in a study of blood T cell repertoires in COVID-19. Here immunoSEQ multiplex PCR was the method, and the copy in TCRdb shows in-frame clones only, minus some. There are 250,000 or so clones in the sample; approximately 81% occur only once, and 5% to 7.5% lies in the top ten. Material: PBMCs or T cells enriched from blood (not recorded which). The origin of the receptors is a woman aged 45-59 years who had been exposed to COVID-19. The CDR3 runs from the conserved cysteine through the conserved F or W. A D gene is named only where the DNA matches it firmly. Clone size is stated in some rows and not others, as once, few, many or a class when expanded.

V: TRBV19
D: TRBD2
J: TRBJ2-3
size: once
CDR3: CASSRGGASTDTQYF
DNA: TGTGCCAGTAGTCGGGGGGGCGCTAGCACAGATACGCAGTATTTT

V: TRBV11-2
D: TRBD2
J: TRBJ2-3
size: .
CDR3: CASSFRTSGSTDTQYF
DNA: TGTGCCAGCAGCTTCCGGACTAGCGGGAGCACAGATACGCAGTATTTT

V: TRBV7-2
D: .
J: TRBJ2-3
size: .
CDR3: CASSPLQPGDTQYF
DNA: TGTGCCAGCAGCCCGCTCCAACCCGGAGATACGCAGTATTTT

V: TRBV28
D: TRBD1
J: TRBJ2-5
size: .
CDR3: CASSLGQPGTQYF
DNA: TGTGCCAGCAGTTTGGGACAGCCTGGGACCCAGTACTTC

V: TRBV19
D: .
J: TRBJ2-1
size: .
CDR3: CASRQTGSSYNEQFF
DNA: TGTGCCAGTAGACAGACTGGGAGCTCCTACAATGAGCAGTTCTTC

V: TRBV14
D: .
J: TRBJ1-1
size: .
CDR3: CASSHVQGNTEAFF
DNA: TGTGCCAGCAGCCACGTACAGGGGAACACTGAAGCTTTCTTT

V: TRBV19
D: .
J: TRBJ1-5
size: .
CDR3: CASSMTANQPQHF
DNA: TGTGCCAGTAGTATGACAGCGAATCAGCCCCAGCATTTT

V: TRBV7-2
D: TRBD1
J: TRBJ1-1
size: .
CDR3: CASSPDRGTLNTEAFF
DNA: TGTGCCAGCAGCCCGGACAGGGGGACTTTGAACACTGAAGCTTTCTTT

V: TRBV19
D: .
J: TRBJ1-1
size: .
CDR3: CASSIVTANTEAFF
DNA: TGTGCCAGTAGTATAGTTACTGCGAACACTGAAGCTTTCTTT

V: TRBV7-8
D: TRBD1
J: TRBJ1-6
size: .
CDR3: CASSLETGHNSPLHF
DNA: TGTGCCAGCAGCTTAGAGACAGGGCATAATTCACCCCTCCACTTT

V: TRBV5-4
D: TRBD2
J: TRBJ2-5
size: .
CDR3: CASSLSGGLQTQYF
DNA: TGTGCCAGCAGTCTTAGCGGGGGATTACAGACCCAGTACTTC

V: TRBV9
D: TRBD2
J: TRBJ2-2
size: .
CDR3: CASSAPGTNANTGELFF
DNA: TGTGCCAGCAGCGCGCCCGGGACTAACGCTAACACCGGGGAGCTGTTTTTT

V: TRBV5-1
D: .
J: TRBJ2-7
size: .
CDR3: CASSVHRDEQYF
DNA: TGCGCCAGCAGCGTTCACAGGGACGAGCAGTACTTC

V: TRBV7-9
D: .
J: TRBJ1-1
size: .
CDR3: CASSFPIPEAFF
DNA: TGTGCCAGCAGCTTTCCCATCCCTGAAGCTTTCTTT

V: TRBV18
D: .
J: TRBJ2-2
size: .
CDR3: CASSPRSDTGELFF
DNA: TGTGCCAGCTCACCACGGAGTGACACCGGGGAGCTGTTTTTT

V: TRBV3-1/TRBV3-2
D: TRBD1
J: TRBJ1-1
size: .
CDR3: CASSHLGQGTFF
DNA: TGTGCCAGCAGCCACCTCGGACAGGGAACTTTCTTT

V: TRBV19
D: .
J: TRBJ1-3
size: .
CDR3: CASIGQGVFSGNTIYF
DNA: TGTGCCAGTATCGGGCAGGGCGTTTTCTCTGGAAACACCATATATTTT

V: TRBV5-1
D: TRBD1
J: TRBJ1-1
size: once
CDR3: CASSPDRGGTEAFF
DNA: TGCGCCAGCAGCCCCGACAGGGGAGGCACTGAAGCTTTCTTT

V: TRBV7-2
D: .
J: TRBJ2-3
size: few
CDR3: CASSLPGGRQYF
DNA: TGTGCCAGCAGCCTGCCCGGAGGGAGGCAGTATTTT

V: TRBV4-2
D: TRBD2
J: TRBJ2-7
size: .
CDR3: CASSQGHLLAGGPDPYEQYF
DNA: TGTGCCAGCAGCCAAGGGCATTTACTAGCGGGGGGCCCAGACCCCTACGAGCAGTACTTC

V: TRBV7-8
D: .
J: TRBJ1-1
size: .
CDR3: CASSLGGGRTEAFF
DNA: TGTGCCAGCAGCCTAGGGGGGGGGAGGACTGAAGCTTTCTTT

V: TRBV3-1/TRBV3-2
D: .
J: TRBJ1-2
size: .
CDR3: CASSPMGRYGYTF
DNA: TGTGCCAGCAGCCCGATGGGCCGGTATGGCTACACCTTC

V: TRBV7-3
D: TRBD1
J: TRBJ1-1
size: .
CDR3: CASSPTTRKGATEAFF
DNA: TGTGCCAGCAGCCCAACCACCCGAAAGGGGGCCACTGAAGCTTTCTTT

V: TRBV9
D: TRBD1
J: TRBJ2-5
size: few
CDR3: CASSEEAGTGLETQYF
DNA: TGTGCCAGCAGCGAGGAGGCGGGGACAGGGCTAGAGACCCAGTACTTC

V: TRBV7-6
D: .
J: TRBJ2-1
size: .
CDR3: CASSPDPSSYNEQFF
DNA: TGTGCCAGCAGCCCCGACCCTAGCTCCTACAATGAGCAGTTCTTC

V: TRBV29-1
D: .
J: TRBJ2-2
size: once
CDR3: CSVRRGNTGELFF
DNA: TGCAGCGTTCGAAGGGGTAACACCGGGGAGCTGTTTTTT

V: TRBV6-6
D: TRBD1
J: TRBJ2-7
size: .
CDR3: CASTGTGGIIYEQYF
DNA: TGTGCCAGCACAGGGACAGGGGGGATCATCTACGAGCAGTACTTC

V: TRBV19
D: .
J: TRBJ2-7
size: .
CDR3: CASSTGTYSSYEQYF
DNA: TGTGCCAGTAGTACAGGGACTTACAGCTCCTACGAGCAGTACTTC

V: TRBV6-5
D: .
J: TRBJ2-1
size: .
CDR3: CASSYGKDSELFF
DNA: TGTGCCAGCAGTTACGGTAAAGACAGCGAGCTCTTCTTC

V: TRBV12-5
D: .
J: TRBJ2-2
size: .
CDR3: CASAEGNTGELFF
DNA: TGTGCTAGTGCGGAGGGAAACACCGGGGAGCTGTTTTTT

V: TRBV13
D: .
J: TRBJ1-1
size: once
CDR3: CASSLQAPTEAFF
DNA: TGTGCCAGCAGCCTCCAAGCCCCCACTGAAGCTTTCTTT

V: TRBV30
D: TRBD1
J: TRBJ1-6
size: .
CDR3: CAWDRERLSPLHF
DNA: TGTGCCTGGGACAGGGAGAGACTATCGCCCCTCCACTTT

V: TRBV12-3/TRBV12-4
D: .
J: TRBJ2-1
size: .
CDR3: CASSRNRVQFF
DNA: TGTGCCAGCAGCCGGAACAGGGTTCAGTTCTTC

V: TRBV12-5
D: .
J: TRBJ1-1
size: once
CDR3: CASASGGAGEAFF
DNA: TGTGCTAGTGCCTCTGGGGGGGCTGGTGAAGCTTTCTTT

V: TRBV30
D: .
J: TRBJ1-1
size: .
CDR3: CAWRISTEAFF
DNA: TGTGCCTGGAGAATCAGCACTGAAGCTTTCTTT

V: TRBV5-6
D: .
J: TRBJ1-1
size: .
CDR3: CASSGGENTEAFF
DNA: TGTGCCAGCAGCGGGGGGGAGAACACTGAAGCTTTCTTT

V: TRBV7-2
D: TRBD1
J: TRBJ1-2
size: .
CDR3: CASSLDRGLDGYTF
DNA: TGTGCCAGCAGCTTGGACAGGGGGCTGGATGGCTACACCTTC

V: TRBV19
D: TRBD1
J: TRBJ1-5
size: .
CDR3: CASSSQGEGQPQHF
DNA: TGTGCCAGTAGTTCCCAGGGGGAAGGACAGCCCCAGCATTTT

V: TRBV19
D: TRBD1
J: TRBJ1-1
size: .
CDR3: CASSFQTGLFTEAFF
DNA: TGTGCCAGTAGTTTCCAGACAGGGCTGTTCACTGAAGCTTTCTTT

V: TRBV5-6
D: TRBD1
J: TRBJ1-1
size: .
CDR3: CASSLDRGGRTTEAFF
DNA: TGTGCCAGCAGCCTAGACAGGGGAGGGCGAACAACTGAAGCTTTCTTT

V: TRBV2
D: TRBD1
J: TRBJ1-2
size: .
CDR3: CASGRDRRNGYTF
DNA: TGTGCCAGCGGCCGGGACAGGCGGAATGGCTACACCTTC

V: TRBV6-5
D: .
J: TRBJ1-6
size: .
CDR3: CASRTTGYSPLHF
DNA: TGTGCCAGCAGGACCACAGGGTATTCACCCCTCCACTTT

V: TRBV2
D: .
J: TRBJ1-5
size: .
CDR3: CASSEGRAGGYSNQPQHF
DNA: TGTGCCAGCAGTGAAGGTCGCGCGGGGGGATATAGCAATCAGCCCCAGCATTTT

V: TRBV28
D: .
J: TRBJ1-3
size: .
CDR3: CASSLRGSPGNTIYF
DNA: TGTGCCAGCAGTTTGCGGGGGAGCCCTGGAAACACCATATATTTT

V: TRBV3-1/TRBV3-2
D: TRBD1
J: TRBJ2-7
size: .
CDR3: CASSRAGTAGYEQYF
DNA: TGTGCCAGCAGCCGGGCCGGGACAGCTGGATACGAGCAGTACTTC

V: TRBV3-1/TRBV3-2
D: .
J: TRBJ1-3
size: .
CDR3: CASSQASGAGNTIYF
DNA: TGTGCCAGCAGCCAAGCATCAGGGGCCGGAAACACCATATATTTT

V: TRBV10-2
D: TRBD1
J: TRBJ1-1
size: .
CDR3: CASRQGAWNTEAFF
DNA: TGCGCCAGCCGACAGGGGGCCTGGAACACTGAAGCTTTCTTT

V: TRBV5-1
D: TRBD1
J: TRBJ1-4
size: .
CDR3: CASSRSSDRGNEKLFF
DNA: TGCGCCAGCAGCCGATCCTCGGACAGGGGGAATGAAAAACTGTTTTTT

V: TRBV18
D: TRBD1
J: TRBJ1-2
size: .
CDR3: CASSPPARGDVGGYTF
DNA: TGTGCCAGCTCACCACCGGCCAGGGGGGATGTTGGAGGCTACACCTTC

V: TRBV5-4
D: .
J: TRBJ2-7
size: .
CDR3: CASSSRQSYEQYF
DNA: TGTGCCAGCAGCAGTAGACAGTCCTACGAGCAGTACTTC

V: TRBV11-2
D: TRBD1
J: TRBJ1-1
size: .
CDR3: CASHSPRGGLNTEAFF
DNA: TGTGCCAGCCATTCGCCCCGAGGGGGCCTGAACACTGAAGCTTTCTTT

V: TRBV9
D: .
J: TRBJ1-6
size: once
CDR3: CASSVGHSYNSPLHF
DNA: TGTGCCAGCAGCGTAGGGCACTCCTATAATTCACCCCTCCACTTT

V: TRBV4-1
D: .
J: TRBJ1-2
size: once
CDR3: CASSSRRGPYGYTF
DNA: TGCGCCAGCAGCTCACGTAGGGGCCCCTATGGCTACACCTTC

V: TRBV2
D: TRBD1
J: TRBJ2-7
size: .
CDR3: CASGTGGSYEQYF
DNA: TGTGCCAGTGGGACAGGCGGGTCCTACGAGCAGTACTTC

V: TRBV5-1
D: .
J: TRBJ2-7
size: .
CDR3: CASSLLGAGYQGEQYF
DNA: TGCGCCAGCAGCTTGTTGGGGGCAGGGTATCAAGGCGAGCAGTACTTC

V: TRBV18
D: TRBD1
J: TRBJ1-1
size: .
CDR3: CASSPTGGGYTEAFF
DNA: TGTGCCAGCTCACCAACAGGGGGAGGATACACTGAAGCTTTCTTT

V: TRBV6-5
D: TRBD1
J: TRBJ2-2
size: .
CDR3: CASSSGEGGYTGELFF
DNA: TGTGCCAGCAGTTCCGGCGAAGGGGGCTACACCGGGGAGCTGTTTTTT

V: TRBV4-1
D: .
J: TRBJ1-2
size: once
CDR3: CASSLGTSTSANYGYTF
DNA: TGCGCCAGCAGCCTCGGGACTTCGACCTCAGCTAACTATGGCTACACCTTC

V: TRBV14
D: .
J: TRBJ1-2
size: .
CDR3: CASSPTGRIHYGYTF
DNA: TGTGCCAGCAGCCCGACAGGAAGGATACACTATGGCTACACCTTC

V: TRBV28
D: .
J: TRBJ1-2
size: .
CDR3: CASSLNGNYGYTF
DNA: TGTGCCAGCAGTTTAAACGGGAACTATGGCTACACCTTC